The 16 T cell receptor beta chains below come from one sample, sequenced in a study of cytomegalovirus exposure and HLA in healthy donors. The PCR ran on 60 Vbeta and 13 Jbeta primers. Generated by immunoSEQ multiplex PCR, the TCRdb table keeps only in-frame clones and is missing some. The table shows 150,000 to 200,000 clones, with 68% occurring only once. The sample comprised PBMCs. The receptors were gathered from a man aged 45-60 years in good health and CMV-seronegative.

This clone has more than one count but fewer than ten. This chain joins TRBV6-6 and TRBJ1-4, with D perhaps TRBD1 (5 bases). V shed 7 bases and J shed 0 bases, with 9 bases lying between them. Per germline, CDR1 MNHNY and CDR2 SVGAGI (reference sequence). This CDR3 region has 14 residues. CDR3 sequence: CASTRDSTNEKLFF. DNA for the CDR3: TGTGCCAGCACCCGGGACTCAACTAATGAAAAACTGTTTTTT.

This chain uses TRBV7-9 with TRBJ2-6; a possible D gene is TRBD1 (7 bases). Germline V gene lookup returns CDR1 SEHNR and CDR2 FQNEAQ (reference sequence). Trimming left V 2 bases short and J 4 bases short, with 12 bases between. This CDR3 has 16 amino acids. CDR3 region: CASSLTGAGGANVLTF. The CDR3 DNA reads TGTGCCAGCAGCTTAACAGGGGCGGGGGGGGCCAACGTCCTGACTTTC.

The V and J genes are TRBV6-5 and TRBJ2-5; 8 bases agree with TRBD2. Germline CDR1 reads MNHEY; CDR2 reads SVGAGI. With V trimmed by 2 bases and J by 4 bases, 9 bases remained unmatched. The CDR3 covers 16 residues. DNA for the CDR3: TGTGCCAGCAGTTACCAGATCGGGGGGGATACAGAGACCCAGTACTTC. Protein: CASSYQIGGDTETQYF.

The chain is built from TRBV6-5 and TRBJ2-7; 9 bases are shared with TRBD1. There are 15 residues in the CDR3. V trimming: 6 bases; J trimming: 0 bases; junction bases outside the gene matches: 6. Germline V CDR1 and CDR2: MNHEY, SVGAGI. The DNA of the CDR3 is TGTGCCAGCAGGCGGGGACAGGGAATCTCCTACGAGCAGTACTTC. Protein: CASRRGQGISYEQYF.

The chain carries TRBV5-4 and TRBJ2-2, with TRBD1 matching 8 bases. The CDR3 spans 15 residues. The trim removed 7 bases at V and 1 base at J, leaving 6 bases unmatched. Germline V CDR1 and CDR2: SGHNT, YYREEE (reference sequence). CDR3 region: CASGNRGLNTGELFF. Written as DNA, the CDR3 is TGTGCCAGCGGGAACAGGGGGTTGAACACCGGGGAGCTGTTTTTT.

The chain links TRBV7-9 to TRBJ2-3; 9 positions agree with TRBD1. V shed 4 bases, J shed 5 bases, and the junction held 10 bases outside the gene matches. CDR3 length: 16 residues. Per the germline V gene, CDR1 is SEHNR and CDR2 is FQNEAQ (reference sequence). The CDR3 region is CASSSAGTGIGDTQYF. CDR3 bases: TGTGCCAGCAGCTCAGCCGGGACAGGGATAGGAGATACGCAGTATTTT.

The CDR3 DNA sequence: TGTGCCAGTAGTATTAGCGATCTCAATGGCTACACCTTC. This gives the protein CASSISDLNGYTF. J is TRBJ1-2 and V is TRBV19, with D hard to call. The CDR3 loop spans 13 amino acids. The germline V gene has CDR1 LNHDA and CDR2 SQIVND (reference sequence). V was pared by 3 bases and J by 6 bases, with 11 bases between. The whole variable domain, remainder taken from reference TRBV19 and TRBJ1-2, is DGGITQSPKYLFRKEGQNVTLSCEQNLNHDAMYWYRQDPGQGLRLIYYSQIVNDFQKGDIAEGYSVSREKKESFPLTVTSAQKNPTAFYLCASSISDLNGYTFGSGTRLTVV.

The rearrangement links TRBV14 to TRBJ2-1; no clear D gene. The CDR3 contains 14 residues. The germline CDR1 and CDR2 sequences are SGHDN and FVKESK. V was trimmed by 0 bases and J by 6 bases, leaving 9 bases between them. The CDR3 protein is CASSQDIIANEQFF. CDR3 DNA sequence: TGTGCCAGCAGCCAAGATATAATAGCCAATGAGCAGTTCTTC.

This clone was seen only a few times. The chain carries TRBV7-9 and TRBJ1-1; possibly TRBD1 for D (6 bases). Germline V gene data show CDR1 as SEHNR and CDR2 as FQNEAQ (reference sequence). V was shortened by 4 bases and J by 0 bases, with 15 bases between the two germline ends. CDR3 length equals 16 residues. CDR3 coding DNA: TGTGCCAGCAGCTCCCCAGGGGTGGGTCTGAACACTGAAGCTTTCTTT. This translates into CASSSPGVGLNTEAFF.

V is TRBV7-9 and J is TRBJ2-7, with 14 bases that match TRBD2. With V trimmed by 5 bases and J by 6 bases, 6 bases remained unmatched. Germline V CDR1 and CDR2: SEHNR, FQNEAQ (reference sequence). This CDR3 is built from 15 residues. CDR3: CASSATSGGAGEQYF. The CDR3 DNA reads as TGTGCCAGCAGCGCGACTAGCGGGGGGGCCGGCGAGCAGTACTTC.

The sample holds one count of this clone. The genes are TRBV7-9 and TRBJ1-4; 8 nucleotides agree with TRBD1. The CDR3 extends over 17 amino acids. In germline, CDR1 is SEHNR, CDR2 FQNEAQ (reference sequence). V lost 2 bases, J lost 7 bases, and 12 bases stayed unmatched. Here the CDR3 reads CASSLRVSGTGGEKLFF. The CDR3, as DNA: TGTGCCAGCAGCTTAAGGGTCTCCGGGACAGGAGGTGAAAAACTGTTTTTT.

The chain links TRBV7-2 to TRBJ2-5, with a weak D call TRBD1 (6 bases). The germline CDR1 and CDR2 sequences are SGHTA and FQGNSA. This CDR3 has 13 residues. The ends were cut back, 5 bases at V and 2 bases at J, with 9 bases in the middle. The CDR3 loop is CASSTGLQETQYF. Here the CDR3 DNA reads TGTGCCAGCAGCACAGGGTTGCAAGAGACCCAGTACTTC. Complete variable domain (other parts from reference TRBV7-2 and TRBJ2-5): GAGVSQSPSNKVTEKGKDVELRCDPISGHTALYWYRQSLGQGLEFLIYFQGNSAPDKSGLPSDRFSAERTGGSVSTLTIQRTQQEDSAVYLCASSTGLQETQYFGPGTRLLVL.

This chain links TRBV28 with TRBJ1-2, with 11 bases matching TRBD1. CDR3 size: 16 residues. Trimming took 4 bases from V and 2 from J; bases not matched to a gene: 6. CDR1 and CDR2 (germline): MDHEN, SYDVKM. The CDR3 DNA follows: TGTGCCAGCAGTTCGCCGGGACAGGGGGGAAACTATGGCTACACCTTC. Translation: CASSSPGQGGNYGYTF.

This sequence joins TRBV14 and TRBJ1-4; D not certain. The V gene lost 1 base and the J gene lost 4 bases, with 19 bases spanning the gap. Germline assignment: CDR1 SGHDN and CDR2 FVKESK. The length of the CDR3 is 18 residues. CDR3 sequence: CASSQGSPGGRFNEKLFF. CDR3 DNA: TGTGCCAGCAGCCAAGGATCCCCGGGCGGGCGGTTTAATGAAAAACTGTTTTTT.

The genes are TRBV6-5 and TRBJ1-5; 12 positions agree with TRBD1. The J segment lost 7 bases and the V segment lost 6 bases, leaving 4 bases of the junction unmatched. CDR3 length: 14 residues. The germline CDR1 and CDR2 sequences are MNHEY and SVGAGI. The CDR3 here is CASRRDRGQQPQHF. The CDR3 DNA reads TGTGCCAGCAGACGGGACAGGGGGCAGCAGCCCCAGCATTTT.

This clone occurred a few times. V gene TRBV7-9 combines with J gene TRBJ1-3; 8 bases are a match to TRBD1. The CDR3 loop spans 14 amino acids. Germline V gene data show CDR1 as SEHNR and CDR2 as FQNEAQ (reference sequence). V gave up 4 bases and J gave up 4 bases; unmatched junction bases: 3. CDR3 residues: CASSSGGSGNTIYF. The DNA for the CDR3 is TGTGCCAGCAGCTCAGGGGGCTCAGGAAACACCATATATTTT.